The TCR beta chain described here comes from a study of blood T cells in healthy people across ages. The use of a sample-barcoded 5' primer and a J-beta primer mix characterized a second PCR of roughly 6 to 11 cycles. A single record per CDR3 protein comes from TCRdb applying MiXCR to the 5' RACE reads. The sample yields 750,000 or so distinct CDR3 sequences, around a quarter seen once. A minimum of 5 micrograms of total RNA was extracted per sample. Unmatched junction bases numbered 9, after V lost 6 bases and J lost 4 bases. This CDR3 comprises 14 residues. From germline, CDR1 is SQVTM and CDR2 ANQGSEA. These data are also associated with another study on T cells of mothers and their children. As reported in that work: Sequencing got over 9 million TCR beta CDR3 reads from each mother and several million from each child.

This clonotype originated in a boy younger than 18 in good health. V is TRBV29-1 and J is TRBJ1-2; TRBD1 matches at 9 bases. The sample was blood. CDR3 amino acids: CSVGTGFEAYGYTF. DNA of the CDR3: TGCAGCGTCGGGACAGGGTTTGAGGCCTATGGCTACACCTTC.